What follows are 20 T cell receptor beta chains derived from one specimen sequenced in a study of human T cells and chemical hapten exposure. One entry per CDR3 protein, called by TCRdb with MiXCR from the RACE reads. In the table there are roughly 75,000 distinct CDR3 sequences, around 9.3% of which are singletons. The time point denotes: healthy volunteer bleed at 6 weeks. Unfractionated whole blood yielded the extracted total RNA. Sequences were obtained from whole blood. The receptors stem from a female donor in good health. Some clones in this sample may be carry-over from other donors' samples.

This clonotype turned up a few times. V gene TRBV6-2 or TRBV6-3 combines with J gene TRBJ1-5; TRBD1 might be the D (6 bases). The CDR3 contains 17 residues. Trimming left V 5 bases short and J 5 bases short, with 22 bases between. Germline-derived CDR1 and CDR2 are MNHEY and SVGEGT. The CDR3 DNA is TGTGCCAGCAGTCAGGGGCTCTCTCCAATGTACCATCAGCCCCAGCATTTT. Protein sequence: CASSQGLSPMYHQPQHF.

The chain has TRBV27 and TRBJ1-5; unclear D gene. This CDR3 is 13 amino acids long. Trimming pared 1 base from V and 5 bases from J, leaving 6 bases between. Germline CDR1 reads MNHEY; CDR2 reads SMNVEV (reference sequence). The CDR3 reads CASSLYADQPQHF. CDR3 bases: TGTGCCAGCAGTTTATACGCCGATCAGCCCCAGCATTTT.

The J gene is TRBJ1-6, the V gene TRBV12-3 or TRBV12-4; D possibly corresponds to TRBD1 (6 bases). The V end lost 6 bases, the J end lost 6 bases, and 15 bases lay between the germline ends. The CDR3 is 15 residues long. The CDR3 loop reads CASRGLRGLNSPLHF. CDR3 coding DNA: TGTGCCAGCAGGGGTCTCAGGGGACTTAATTCACCCCTCCACTTT.

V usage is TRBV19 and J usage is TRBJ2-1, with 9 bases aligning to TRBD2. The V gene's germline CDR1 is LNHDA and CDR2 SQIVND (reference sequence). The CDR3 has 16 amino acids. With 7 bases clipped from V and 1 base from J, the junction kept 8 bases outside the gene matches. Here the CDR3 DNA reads TGTGCCAGTATAGCTAGCGGGGTTGGGTCCTACAATGAGCAGTTCTTC. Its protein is CASIASGVGSYNEQFF.

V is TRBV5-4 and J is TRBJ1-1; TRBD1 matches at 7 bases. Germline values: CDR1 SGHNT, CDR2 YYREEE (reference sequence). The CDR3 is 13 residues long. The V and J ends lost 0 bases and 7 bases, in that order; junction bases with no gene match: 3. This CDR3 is CASSLEGALEAFF. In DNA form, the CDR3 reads TGTGCCAGCAGCTTGGAGGGGGCCCTTGAAGCTTTCTTT. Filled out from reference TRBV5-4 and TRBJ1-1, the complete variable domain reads ETGVTQSPTHLIKTRGQQVTLRCSSQSGHNTVSWYQQALGQGPQFIFQYYREEENGRGNFPPRFSGLQFPNYSSELNVNALELDDSALYLCASSLEGALEAFFGQGTRLTVV.

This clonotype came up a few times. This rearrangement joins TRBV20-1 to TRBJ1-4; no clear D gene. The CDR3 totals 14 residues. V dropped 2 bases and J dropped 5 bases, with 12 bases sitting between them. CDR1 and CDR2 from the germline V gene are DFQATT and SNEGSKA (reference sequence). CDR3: CSARQRQRNEKLFF. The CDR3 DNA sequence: TGCAGTGCTAGACAGCGTCAGAGGAATGAAAAACTGTTTTTT.

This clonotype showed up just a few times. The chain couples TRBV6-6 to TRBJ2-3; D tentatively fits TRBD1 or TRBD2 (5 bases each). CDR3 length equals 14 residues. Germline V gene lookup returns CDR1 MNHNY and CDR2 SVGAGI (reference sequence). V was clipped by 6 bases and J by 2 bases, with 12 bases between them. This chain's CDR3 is CASRWDGLTDTQYF. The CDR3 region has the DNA TGTGCCAGCAGATGGGACGGACTCACAGATACGCAGTATTTT.

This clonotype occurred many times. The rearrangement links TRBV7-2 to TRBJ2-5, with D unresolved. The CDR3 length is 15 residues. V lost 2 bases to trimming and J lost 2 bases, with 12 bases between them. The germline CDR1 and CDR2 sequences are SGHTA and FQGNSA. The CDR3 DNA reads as TGTGCCAGCAGCTTATCCACCTGGTCGCAAGAGACCCAGTACTTC. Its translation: CASSLSTWSQETQYF.

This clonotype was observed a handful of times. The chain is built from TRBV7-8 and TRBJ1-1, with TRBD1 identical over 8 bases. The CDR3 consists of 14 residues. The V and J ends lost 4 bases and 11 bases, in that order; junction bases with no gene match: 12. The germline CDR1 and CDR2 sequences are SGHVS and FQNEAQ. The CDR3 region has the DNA TGTGCCAGCAGCTCCCTGGACAGGGCGATGCGGGCTTTCTTT. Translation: CASSSLDRAMRAFF.

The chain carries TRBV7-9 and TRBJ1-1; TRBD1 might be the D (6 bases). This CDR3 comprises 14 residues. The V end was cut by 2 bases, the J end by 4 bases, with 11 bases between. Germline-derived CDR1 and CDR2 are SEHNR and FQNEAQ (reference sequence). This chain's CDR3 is CASSLFEGGTEAFF. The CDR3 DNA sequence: TGTGCCAGCAGCTTATTTGAGGGGGGCACTGAAGCTTTCTTT.

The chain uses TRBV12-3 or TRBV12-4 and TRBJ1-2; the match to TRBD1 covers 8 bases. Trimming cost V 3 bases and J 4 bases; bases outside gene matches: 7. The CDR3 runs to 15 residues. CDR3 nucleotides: TGTGCCAGCAGTTTTATCCAGGGGGCTTTCTATGGCTACACCTTC. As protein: CASSFIQGAFYGYTF.

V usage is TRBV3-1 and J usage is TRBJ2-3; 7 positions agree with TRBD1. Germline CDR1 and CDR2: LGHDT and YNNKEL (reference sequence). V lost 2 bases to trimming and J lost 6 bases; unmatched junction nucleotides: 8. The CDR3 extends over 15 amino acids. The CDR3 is CASSQFQGVGDTQYF. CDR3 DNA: TGTGCCAGCAGCCAATTTCAGGGGGTTGGGGATACGCAGTATTTT.

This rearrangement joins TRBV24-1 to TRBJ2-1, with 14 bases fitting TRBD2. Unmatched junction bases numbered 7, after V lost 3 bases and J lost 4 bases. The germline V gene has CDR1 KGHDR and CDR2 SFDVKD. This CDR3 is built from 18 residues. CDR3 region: CATSDATSGGAGYNEQFF. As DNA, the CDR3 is TGTGCCACCAGTGATGCGACTAGCGGGGGGGCCGGGTACAATGAGCAGTTCTTC.

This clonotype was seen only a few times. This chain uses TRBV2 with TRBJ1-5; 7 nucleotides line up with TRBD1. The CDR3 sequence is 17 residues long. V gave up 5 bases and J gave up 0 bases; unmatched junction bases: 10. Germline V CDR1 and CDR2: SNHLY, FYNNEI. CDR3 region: CASSRRGTVFSNQPQHF. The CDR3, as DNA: TGTGCCAGCAGTCGTCGCGGGACAGTCTTTAGCAATCAGCCCCAGCATTTT.

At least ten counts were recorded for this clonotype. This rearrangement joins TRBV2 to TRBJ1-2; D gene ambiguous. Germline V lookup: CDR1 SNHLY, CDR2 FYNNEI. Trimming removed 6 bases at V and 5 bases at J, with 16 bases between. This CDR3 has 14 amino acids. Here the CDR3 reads CASRATQTIYGYTF. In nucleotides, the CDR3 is TGTGCCAGCAGGGCGACACAGACCATTTATGGCTACACCTTC.

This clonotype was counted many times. Written as DNA, the CDR3 is TGTGCCAGCAGTCTGATCCTGCGGTCCTCCTCCTACGAGCAGTACTTC. Amino acids: CASSLILRSSSYEQYF. The chain links TRBV28 to TRBJ2-7, with no clear D. Germline CDR1 reads MDHEN; CDR2 reads SYDVKM. Trimming pared 5 bases from V and 0 bases from J, leaving 17 bases between. The CDR3 spans 16 residues.

CDR3 amino acids: CASSFTYEQYF. DNA for the CDR3: TGTGCCAGCAGCTTTACTTACGAGCAGTACTTC. The genes are TRBV28 and TRBJ2-7; no definite D call. V was clipped by 6 bases and J by 4 bases, with 7 bases between them. Looked up from germline, CDR1 is MDHEN and CDR2 is SYDVKM. The CDR3 is 11 residues long.

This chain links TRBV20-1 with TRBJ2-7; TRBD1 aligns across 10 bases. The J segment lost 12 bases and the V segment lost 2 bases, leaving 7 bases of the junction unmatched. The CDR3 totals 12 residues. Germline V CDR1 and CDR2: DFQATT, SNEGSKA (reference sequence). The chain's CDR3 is CSARMGQGLGYF. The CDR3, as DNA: TGCAGTGCTAGAATGGGACAGGGGTTGGGGTACTTC.

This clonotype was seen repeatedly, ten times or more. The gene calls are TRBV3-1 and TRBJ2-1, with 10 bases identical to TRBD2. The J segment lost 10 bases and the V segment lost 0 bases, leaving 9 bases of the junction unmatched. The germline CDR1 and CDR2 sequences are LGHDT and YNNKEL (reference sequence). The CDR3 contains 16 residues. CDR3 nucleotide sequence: TGTGCCAGCAGCCAAGACGTCAGCGGGGGGGCTGGGGAGCAGTTCTTC. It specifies CASSQDVSGGAGEQFF.

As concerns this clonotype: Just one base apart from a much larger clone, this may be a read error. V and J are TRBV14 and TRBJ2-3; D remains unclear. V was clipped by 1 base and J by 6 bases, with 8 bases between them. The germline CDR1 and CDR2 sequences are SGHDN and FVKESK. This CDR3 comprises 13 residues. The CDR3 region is CASSQAGRDTQYF. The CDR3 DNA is TGTGCCAGCAGCCAAGCGGGCAGGGATACGCAGTATTTT.